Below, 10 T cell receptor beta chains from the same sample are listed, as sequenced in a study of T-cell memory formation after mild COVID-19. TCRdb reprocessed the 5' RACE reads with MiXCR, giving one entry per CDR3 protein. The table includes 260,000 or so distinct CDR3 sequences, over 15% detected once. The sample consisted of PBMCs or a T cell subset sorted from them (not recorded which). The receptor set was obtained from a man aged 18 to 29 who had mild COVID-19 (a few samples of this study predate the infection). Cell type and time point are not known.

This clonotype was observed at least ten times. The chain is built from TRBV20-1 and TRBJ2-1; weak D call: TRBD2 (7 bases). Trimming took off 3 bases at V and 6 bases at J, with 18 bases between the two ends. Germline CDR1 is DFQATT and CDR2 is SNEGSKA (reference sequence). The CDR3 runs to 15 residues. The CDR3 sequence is CSARKTGGLINEQFF. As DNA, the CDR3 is TGCAGTGCTAGGAAAACGGGGGGCCTCATCAATGAGCAGTTCTTC.

DNA of the CDR3: TGTGCCAGCAGCGAAACCTTTGGCTACACCTTC. Its protein is CASSETFGYTF. The chain employs TRBV6-2 or TRBV6-3 and TRBJ1-2; D ambiguous. The CDR3 runs 11 residues. V lost 6 bases to trimming and J lost 7 bases, with 9 bases between them. Germline V gene lookup returns CDR1 MNHEY and CDR2 SVGEGT.

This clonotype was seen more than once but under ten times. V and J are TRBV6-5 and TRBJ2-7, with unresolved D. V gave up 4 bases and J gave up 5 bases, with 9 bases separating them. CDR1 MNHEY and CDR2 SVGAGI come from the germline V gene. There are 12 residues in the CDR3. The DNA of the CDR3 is TGTGCCAGCAGTTCCTACAAGAACGAGCAGTACTTC. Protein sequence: CASSSYKNEQYF.

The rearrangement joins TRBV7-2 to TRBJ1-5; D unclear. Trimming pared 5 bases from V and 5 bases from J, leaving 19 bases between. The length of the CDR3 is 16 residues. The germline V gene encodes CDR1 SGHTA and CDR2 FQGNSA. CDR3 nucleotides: TGTGCCAGCAGCCCCCCGGGTGGCCCTCTTTATCAGCCCCAGCATTTT. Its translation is CASSPPGGPLYQPQHF.

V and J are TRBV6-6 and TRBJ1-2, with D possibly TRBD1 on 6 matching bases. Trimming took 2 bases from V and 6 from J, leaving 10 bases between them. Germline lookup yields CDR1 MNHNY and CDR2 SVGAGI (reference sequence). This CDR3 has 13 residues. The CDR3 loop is CASSYAQGNGYTF. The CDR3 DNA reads TGTGCCAGCAGTTACGCACAGGGTAATGGCTACACCTTC.

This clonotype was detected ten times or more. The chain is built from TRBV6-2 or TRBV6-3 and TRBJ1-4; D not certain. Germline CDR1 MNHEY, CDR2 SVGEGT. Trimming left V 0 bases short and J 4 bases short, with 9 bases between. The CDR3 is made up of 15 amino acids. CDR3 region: CASSYSIGDNEKLFF. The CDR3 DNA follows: TGTGCCAGCAGTTACTCTATCGGAGATAATGAAAAACTGTTTTTT.

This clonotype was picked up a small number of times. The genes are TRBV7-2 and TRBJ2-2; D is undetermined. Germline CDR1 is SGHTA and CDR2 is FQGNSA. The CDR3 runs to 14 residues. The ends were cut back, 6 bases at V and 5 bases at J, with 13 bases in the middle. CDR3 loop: CASRVGLETGELFF. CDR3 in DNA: TGTGCCAGCAGGGTAGGGTTGGAGACCGGGGAGCTGTTTTTT.

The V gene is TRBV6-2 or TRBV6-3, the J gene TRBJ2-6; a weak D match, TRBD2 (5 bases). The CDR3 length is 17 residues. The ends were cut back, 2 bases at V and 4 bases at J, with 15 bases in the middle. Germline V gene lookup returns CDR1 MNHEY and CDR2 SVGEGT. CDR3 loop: CASSYGLPAAGANVLTF. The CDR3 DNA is TGTGCCAGCAGTTACGGACTCCCGGCGGCCGGGGCCAACGTCCTGACTTTC.

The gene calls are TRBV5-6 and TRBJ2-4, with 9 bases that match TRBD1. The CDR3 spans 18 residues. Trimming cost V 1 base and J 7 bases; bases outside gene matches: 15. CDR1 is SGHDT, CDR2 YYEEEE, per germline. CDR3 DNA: TGTGCCAGCAGCTTGAAGGCGACAGGGGGAAATAGAGGGAACATTCAGTACTTC. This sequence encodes CASSLKATGGNRGNIQYF.

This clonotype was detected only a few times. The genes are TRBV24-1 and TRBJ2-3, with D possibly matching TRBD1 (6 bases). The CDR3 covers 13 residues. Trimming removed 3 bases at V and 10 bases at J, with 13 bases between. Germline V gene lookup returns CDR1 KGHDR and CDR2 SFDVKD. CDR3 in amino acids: CATSDARGQPQYF. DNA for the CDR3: TGTGCCACCAGTGATGCCCGAGGACAGCCGCAGTATTTT.